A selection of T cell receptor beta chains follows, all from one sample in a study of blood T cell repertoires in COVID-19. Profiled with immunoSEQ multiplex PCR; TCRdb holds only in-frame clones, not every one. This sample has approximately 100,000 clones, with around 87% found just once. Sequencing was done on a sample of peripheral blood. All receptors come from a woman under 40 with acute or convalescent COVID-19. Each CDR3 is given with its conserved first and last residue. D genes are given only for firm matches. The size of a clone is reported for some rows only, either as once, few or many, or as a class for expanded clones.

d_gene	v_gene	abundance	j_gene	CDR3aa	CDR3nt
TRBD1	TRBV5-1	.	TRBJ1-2	CASRPDRDYGYTF	TGCGCCAGCAGGCCTGACAGGGACTATGGCTACACCTTC
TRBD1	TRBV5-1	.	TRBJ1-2	CASSLGDRGRLNGYTF	TGCGCCAGCAGCTTGGGTGACAGGGGACGTTTAAATGGCTACACCTTC
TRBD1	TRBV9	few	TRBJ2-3	CASSALGTGIDTQYF	TGTGCCAGCAGCGCCCTCGGGACAGGGATAGATACGCAGTATTTT
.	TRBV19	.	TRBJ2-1	CASMTLYNEQFF	TGTGCCAGTATGACTCTCTACAATGAGCAGTTCTTC
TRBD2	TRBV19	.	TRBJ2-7	CASSPTLGIAGGSYEQYF	TGTGCCAGTAGTCCTACCCTAGGAATAGCGGGGGGCTCCTACGAGCAGTACTTC
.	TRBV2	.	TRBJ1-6	CASSLTGRNSPLHF	TGTGCCAGCAGTCTCACAGGGCGGAATTCACCCCTCCACTTT
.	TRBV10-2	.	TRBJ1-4	CASSNTVGEKLFF	TGCGCCAGCAGTAACACCGTCGGGGAAAAACTGTTTTTT
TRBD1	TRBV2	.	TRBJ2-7	CASSDFTGGVSYEQYF	TGTGCCAGCAGTGACTTTACAGGGGGCGTCTCCTACGAGCAGTACTTC
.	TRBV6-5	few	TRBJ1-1	CASSYSQGSWAEAFF	TGTGCCAGCAGTTACTCTCAGGGTAGCTGGGCTGAAGCTTTCTTT
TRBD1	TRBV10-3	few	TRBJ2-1	CAISPSGTGANEQFF	TGTGCCATCAGCCCCTCCGGGACAGGGGCCAATGAGCAGTTCTTC
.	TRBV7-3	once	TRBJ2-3	CASSPDGLSSTDTQYF	TGTGCCAGCAGCCCGGATGGACTCTCTAGCACAGATACGCAGTATTTT
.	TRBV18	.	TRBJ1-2	CASFGGYGYTF	TGTGCCAGCTTCGGGGGCTATGGCTACACCTTC
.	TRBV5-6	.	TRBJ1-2	CASSLGTGYGYTF	TGTGCCAGCAGCTTGGGTACGGGCTATGGCTACACCTTC
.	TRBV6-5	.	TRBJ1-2	CASRYLSGDYYGYTF	TGTGCCAGCAGGTACTTATCGGGGGACTACTATGGCTACACCTTC
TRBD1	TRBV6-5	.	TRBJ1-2	CASSYADRASGYTF	TGTGCCAGCAGTTACGCCGACAGGGCTTCCGGCTACACCTTC
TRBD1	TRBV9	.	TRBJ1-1	CASSVGGAGGDEAFF	TGTGCCAGCAGCGTAGGAGGGGCAGGGGGCGATGAAGCTTTCTTT
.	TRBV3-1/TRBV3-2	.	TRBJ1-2	CASSPFLMARDPDGYTF	TGTGCCAGCAGCCCCTTCCTCATGGCCAGGGATCCGGATGGCTACACCTTC
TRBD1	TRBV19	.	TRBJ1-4	CASADRGFGANEKLFF	TGTGCCAGTGCGGACAGGGGATTCGGTGCTAATGAAAAACTGTTTTTT
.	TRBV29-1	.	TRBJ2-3	CSVAGTLTDTQYF	TGCAGCGTTGCTGGGACACTGACAGATACGCAGTATTTT
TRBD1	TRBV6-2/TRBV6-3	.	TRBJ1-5	CASSYTGGPQPQHF	TGTGCCAGCAGTTACACAGGGGGCCCTCAGCCCCAGCATTTT
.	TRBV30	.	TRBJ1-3	CAWCEGAGNTIYF	TGTGCCTGGTGCGAGGGGGCTGGAAACACCATATATTTT
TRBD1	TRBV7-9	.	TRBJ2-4	CASSGQGAKNIQYF	TGTGCCAGCAGCGGACAGGGGGCCAAAAACATTCAGTACTTC
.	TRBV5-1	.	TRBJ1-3	CASSLGTTDSGNTIYF	TGCGCCAGCAGCTTGGGGACAACCGACTCTGGAAACACCATATATTTT
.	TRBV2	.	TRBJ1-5	CASRQNGEQPQHF	TGTGCCAGCAGACAAAACGGGGAACAGCCCCAGCATTTT
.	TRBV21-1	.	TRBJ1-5	CASSRRWSVQGDQPQHF	TGTGCCAGCAGCCGCCGATGGTCAGTACAGGGCGATCAGCCCCAGCATTTT
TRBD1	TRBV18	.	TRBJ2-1	CASSRNRDSYNEQFF	TGTGCCAGCTCACGGAACCGGGACAGTTACAATGAGCAGTTCTTC
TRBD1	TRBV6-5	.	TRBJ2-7	CASSRTGSEQYF	TGTGCCAGCAGTAGGACAGGAAGCGAGCAGTACTTC
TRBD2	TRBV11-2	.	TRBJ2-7	CASRGIKRGAYEQYF	TGTGCCAGCAGGGGAATAAAGCGGGGGGCCTACGAGCAGTACTTC
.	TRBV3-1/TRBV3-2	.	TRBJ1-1	CASSQVLTDRLADTEAFF	TGTGCCAGCAGCCAAGTCCTTACCGACAGGTTGGCGGACACTGAAGCTTTCTTT
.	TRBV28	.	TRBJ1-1	CASSLLGDEAFF	TGTGCCAGCAGTTTGCTCGGGGATGAAGCTTTCTTT